This T cell receptor (beta chain) stems from a study of T cell repertoires in cytomegalovirus infection (dated by TCRdb to about 2019). As for the study more broadly: Recently identified HLA-C-restricted CMV epitopes, whose presentation resists viral immunomodulation, were targeted by peptide stimulations together with well-studied HLA-B-restricted epitopes. Donor HLA type was relevant to the analysis, because carriage of CMV infection together with the matching HLA type was indicated by public TCR beta signatures. The full study reports these points: Carriers of CMV infection plus the relevant HLA type were discriminated by the cumulative frequency of public TCR beta family members in the study cohort and in an independent approximately 340-donor cohort. The ex vivo response was dominated by HLA-C-restricted CMV-specific TCR beta clonotypes, which also provided the single most frequent clonotype in two of eight donors.

Note on this clonotype: Its antigen target is currently unknown. Per-nucleotide qualities are absent, and no much larger clonotype sits a single base away.

The instrument given in TCRdb is Illumina HiSeq 1500. TCRdb reprocessed the public reads (quality trimming at Q25 with fastp, clone calling with MiXCR) and kept in-frame beta chains. Records with the same CDR3 protein are collapsed into one entry carrying the most frequent genes and DNA. The sample data list approximately 390,000 distinct CDR3 sequences, and about 34% of these were observed just once. Less than 15% of the sample is in the top ten clones. The treatment or condition label on this specimen signifies: in vitro stimulation with specific CMV peptide epitopes to enrich CMV-specific T cells. The CDR3 sequence holds 15 residues, the cysteine and phenylalanine included. The CDR3 DNA has 45 bases and is translated from base 1. V and J are truncated by 3 bases and 6 bases respectively, leaving an intervening sequence of 15 bases.

The rearrangement combines TRBV12-3 or TRBV12-4 with TRBJ2-1; a weak D assignment points to TRBD2 (6 bases agree). The sequence came from a human donor in good health (CMV status not recorded). Some clones in this sample may be carry-over from other donors' samples. The material was cultured PBMCs, obtained from culture after CMV antigen stimulation. The CDR3 sequence is CASSFSRLVLNEQFF. The DNA sequence follows: TGTGCCAGCAGTTTTTCGCGACTAGTTCTCAATGAGCAGTTCTTC.